Below, 14 T cell receptor beta chains from the same sample are listed, as sequenced in a study of CXCR3-negative and CXCR3-positive naive CD8 T cells. 5' RACE that incorporated UMI labels was used to prepare the TRB cDNA libraries. No DNA is given; TCRdb re-called the 5' RACE reads and lists each CDR3 protein once. This sample contains over 100,000 distinct CDR3 sequences. Sequencing used naive CXCR3- CD8+ T cells from blood. This sample's subset: CD45RO-CCR7+CD27+CD95- naive CD8+ T cells lacking CXCR3 (TNR3-). The receptor set was obtained from a human donor in good health. Some clones in this sample may be carry-over from other donors' samples.

The V and J genes are TRBV20-1 and TRBJ2-7; TCRdb reports TRBD1, a call that lacks DNA to check it against. Germline V gene sequence: CDR1 DFQATT, CDR2 SNEGSKA (reference sequence). CDR3 length equals 15 residues. The chain's CDR3 is CSARDPERGPYEQYF.

The chain employs TRBV5-1 and TRBJ2-5; TCRdb proposes TRBD2, but this gene call is untestable without DNA. Germline V gene sequence: CDR1 SGHRS, CDR2 YFSETQ. This CDR3 comprises 16 residues. CDR3: CASSYGLAGAQETQYF. The complete variable domain, with remaining parts taken from reference TRBV5-1 and TRBJ2-5, reads KAGVTQTPRYLIKTRGQQVTLSCSPISGHRSVSWYQQTPGQGLQFLFEYFSETQRNKGNFPGRFSGRQFSNSRSEMNVSTLELGDSALYLCASSYGLAGAQETQYFGPGTRLLVL.

The CDR3 loop is CASSNDPGLAHGYTF. The chain is built from TRBV6-6 and TRBJ1-2. The CDR3 extends over 15 amino acids. Germline values: CDR1 MNHNY, CDR2 SVGAGI (reference sequence).

The chain uses TRBV27 and TRBJ2-2; TCRdb calls TRBD1, which cannot be checked without DNA. The CDR3 spans 16 residues. The germline V gene encodes CDR1 MNHEY and CDR2 SMNVEV (reference sequence). CDR3 protein: CASSGGDIMNTGELFF.

The chain couples TRBV5-1 to TRBJ2-2; the TCRdb call, TRBD1, lacks DNA for checking. CDR3 size: 16 residues. CDR1 and CDR2 (germline): SGHRS, YFSETQ. The CDR3 here is CASSPLGEKNTGELFF.

The chain couples TRBV12-3 or TRBV12-4 to TRBJ2-7; the TRBD2 assignment by TCRdb is unverifiable without DNA. CDR3 size: 20 residues. This chain's CDR3 is CASSLALASGAPVGTYEQYF.

The chain uses TRBV7-2 and TRBJ2-3; checking the TCRdb D call of TRBD2 is not possible without DNA. This CDR3 is built from 19 residues. Germline V gives CDR1 SGHTA, CDR2 FQGNSA. The CDR3: CASSFHGLAGGLGEDTQYF.

This chain joins TRBV29-1 and TRBJ2-7; the TCRdb D gene call, TRBD2, has no DNA to confirm it. The germline CDR1 and CDR2 sequences are SQVTM and ANQGSEA. The CDR3 has 13 amino acids. This CDR3 reads CSVSSGSSYEQYF.

The chain couples TRBV20-1 to TRBJ2-3. Germline assignment: CDR1 DFQATT and CDR2 SNEGSKA (reference sequence). The CDR3 spans 14 residues. CDR3 region: CSARTLARADTQYF.

The V gene is TRBV5-1, the J gene TRBJ2-1; TCRdb's D gene call, TRBD1, goes unchecked for lack of DNA. This CDR3 has 17 residues. Germline V gene lookup returns CDR1 SGHRS and CDR2 YFSETQ. The chain's CDR3 is CASSPTVLLGSHNEQFF.

The chain combines TRBV14 with TRBJ2-7. Germline V gene lookup returns CDR1 SGHDN and CDR2 FVKESK. The CDR3 runs to 15 residues. The CDR3 region is CASSPFTGVAYEQYF. The full variable domain, rest sourced from reference TRBV14 and TRBJ2-7, is EAGVTQFPSHSVIEKGQTVTLRCDPISGHDNLYWYRRVMGKEIKFLLHFVKESKQDESGMPNNRFLAERTGGTYSTLKVQPAELEDSGVYFCASSPFTGVAYEQYFGPGTRLTVT.

V gene TRBV30 combines with J gene TRBJ1-2. Germline CDR1 and CDR2: GTSNPN and SVGIG (reference sequence). CDR3 length: 12 residues. The CDR3 loop is CAWSVGGDGYTF. The whole variable domain, remainder taken from reference TRBV30 and TRBJ1-2, is SQTIHQWPATLVQPVGSPLSLECTVEGTSNPNLYWYRQAAGRGLQLLFYSVGIGQISSEVPQNLSASRPQDRQFILSSKKLLLSDSGFYLCAWSVGGDGYTFGSGTRLTVV.

The V gene is TRBV15, the J gene TRBJ2-7; no DNA is available, so the TRBD2 call from TCRdb remains unchecked. The CDR3 is 15 amino acids. Germline values: CDR1 LNHNV, CDR2 YYDKDF (reference sequence). CDR3 sequence: CATSRGSGRSYEQYF.

The rearrangement links TRBV7-9 to TRBJ2-5; TCRdb proposes TRBD1, but this gene call is untestable without DNA. Germline CDR1 and CDR2: SEHNR and FQNEAQ (reference sequence). This CDR3 is built from 13 residues. CDR3: CASSPPGSETQYF.